The clone carrying this T cell receptor beta chain was counted only a few times. Antigen specificity is unknown. The germline gives CDR1 GTSNPN, CDR2 SVGIG (reference sequence). V lost 5 bases, J lost 6 bases, and 12 bases stayed unmatched. The CDR3 runs to 16 residues. Version v3.0 of the immunoSEQ assay ran at survey level. TCRdb keeps only in-frame clones here, not all; method: immunoSEQ multiplex PCR. Of over 25,000 clones listed, 80% to 90% are singletons. Without exception, participants with HIV were treated in the United States. This sample is drawn from a study of long-term antiretroviral therapy in people with HIV. Notes on the study in general: Controls had broader CDR3 length ranges than HIV repertoires did. Despite increasing after ART, diversity remained lower than that of transplant donor controls. Data on ART adherence, viral resistance or therapy changes were unavailable.

The receptor was derived from a man aged 35 to 55 with HIV. The rearrangement links TRBV30 to TRBJ2-7; 14 bases align to TRBD2. Material: unsorted PBMCs, obtained 3 years after starting antiretroviral therapy. CDR3 loop: CAWYGTSGSLVREQYF. DNA for the CDR3: TGTGCCTGGTACGGGACTAGCGGGAGTTTAGTGCGCGAGCAGTACTTC. Full variable domain (missing parts from reference TRBV30 and TRBJ2-7): SQTIHQWPATLVQPVGSPLSLECTVEGTSNPNLYWYRQAAGRGLQLLFYSVGIGQISSEVPQNLSASRPQDRQFILSSKKLLLSDSGFYLCAWYGTSGSLVREQYFGPGTRLTVT.